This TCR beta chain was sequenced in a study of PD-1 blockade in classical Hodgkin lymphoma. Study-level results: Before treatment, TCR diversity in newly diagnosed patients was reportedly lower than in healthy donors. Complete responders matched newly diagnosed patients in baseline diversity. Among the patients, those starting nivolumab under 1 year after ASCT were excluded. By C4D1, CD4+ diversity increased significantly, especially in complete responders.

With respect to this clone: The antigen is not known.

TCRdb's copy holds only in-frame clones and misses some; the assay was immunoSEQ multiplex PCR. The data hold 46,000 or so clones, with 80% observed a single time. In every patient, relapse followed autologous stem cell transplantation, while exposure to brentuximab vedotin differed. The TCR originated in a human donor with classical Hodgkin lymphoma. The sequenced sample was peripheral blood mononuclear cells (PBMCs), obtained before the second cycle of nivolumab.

The CDR3 spells CALSEGSNYGYTF. Here the CDR3 DNA reads TGTGCACTCTCGGAAGGGAGCAACTATGGCTACACCTTC. The chain links TRBV10-3 to TRBJ1-2; unclear D gene. The CDR3 runs to 13 residues. In germline, CDR1 is ENHRY, CDR2 SYGVKD.